These 5 T cell receptor beta chains were sequenced from one sample in a study of T cells in Graves' hyperthyroidism and ophthalmopathy. RNA transcripts were the template for amplifying TCR beta CDR3 regions. First-round RT-PCR targeting the TCR CDR3 was performed with the HTBI primer set. TCRdb itself ran the multiplex PCR reads through MiXCR, one entry per CDR3 protein. The sample records hundreds of thousands of distinct CDR3 sequences, 13% being singletons. Sequencing was done on a sample of blood. All receptors come from a young woman with Graves' hyperthyroidism.

This clonotype was recorded at least ten times. The gene calls are TRBV6-1 and TRBJ1-1, with 9 nucleotides matching TRBD1. This CDR3 region has 14 residues. V was clipped by 7 bases and J by 1 base; unmatched bases: 4. CDR1 and CDR2 (germline): MNHNS, SASEGT. CDR3 sequence reads: CASTPGQGNTEAFF. CDR3 nucleotides: TGTGCCAGCACCCCGGGACAGGGGAACACTGAAGCTTTCTTT.

This clonotype was seen at least ten times. The gene calls are TRBV6-1 and TRBJ2-3; D may correspond to TRBD1 or TRBD2 (5 bases each). Germline-derived CDR1 and CDR2 are MNHNS and SASEGT. Deletions cut 5 bases from V and 2 bases from J, with 11 bases between. The CDR3 is 14 amino acids. The CDR3 coding sequence is TGTGCCAGCAGTCCTCTCGGGACCACAGATACGCAGTATTTT. This sequence encodes CASSPLGTTDTQYF.

At least ten counts were recorded for this clonotype. The chain joins TRBV27 to TRBJ2-7, with 10 bases identical to TRBD2. The V segment lost 3 bases and the J segment 6 bases; nucleotides outside the gene matches: 5. In germline, CDR1 is MNHEY, CDR2 SMNVEV (reference sequence). The CDR3 is 14 amino acids. CDR3 bases: TGTGCCAGCAGTTTCGGACTAGCGGCAGGCGAGCAGTACTTC. It codes for CASSFGLAAGEQYF.

This clonotype was picked up many times. This rearrangement joins TRBV27 to TRBJ1-2; D not certain. The CDR3 covers 15 residues. Germline CDR1 MNHEY, CDR2 SMNVEV (reference sequence). Trimming cost V 3 bases and J 4 bases, with 15 bases left between them. CDR3: CASSFTGGIVYGYTF. In nucleotides, the CDR3 is TGTGCCAGCAGTTTTACCGGTGGCATAGTCTATGGCTACACCTTC.

The gene calls are TRBV2 and TRBJ1-4, with a possible D match to TRBD1 (5 bases). There are 15 residues in the CDR3. Germline CDR1 reads SNHLY; CDR2 reads FYNNEI. Trimming cost V 4 bases and J 5 bases, with 14 bases left between them. Written as DNA, the CDR3 is TGTGCCAGCAGTGGGGTCAGGGCCTGGAATGAAAAACTGTTTTTT. Protein product: CASSGVRAWNEKLFF.